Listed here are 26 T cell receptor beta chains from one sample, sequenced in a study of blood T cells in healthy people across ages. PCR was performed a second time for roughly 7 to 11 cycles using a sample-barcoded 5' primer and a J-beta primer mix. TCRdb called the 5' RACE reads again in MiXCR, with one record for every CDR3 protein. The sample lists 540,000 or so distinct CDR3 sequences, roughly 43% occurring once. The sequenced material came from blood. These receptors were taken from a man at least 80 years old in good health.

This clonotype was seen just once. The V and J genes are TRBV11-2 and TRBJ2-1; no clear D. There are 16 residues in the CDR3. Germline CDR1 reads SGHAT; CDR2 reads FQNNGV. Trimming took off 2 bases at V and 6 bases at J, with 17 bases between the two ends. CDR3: CASSLFTTPPINEQFF. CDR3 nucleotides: TGTGCCAGCAGCTTATTTACGACCCCTCCCATCAATGAGCAGTTCTTC.

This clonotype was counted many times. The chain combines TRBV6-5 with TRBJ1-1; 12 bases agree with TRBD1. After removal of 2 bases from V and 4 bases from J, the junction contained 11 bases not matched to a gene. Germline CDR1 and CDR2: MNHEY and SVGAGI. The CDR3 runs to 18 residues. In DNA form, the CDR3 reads TGTGCCAGCAGTTACGGGGGCCGGGACAGGGGGCCTGGCACTGAAGCTTTCTTT. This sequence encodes CASSYGGRDRGPGTEAFF.

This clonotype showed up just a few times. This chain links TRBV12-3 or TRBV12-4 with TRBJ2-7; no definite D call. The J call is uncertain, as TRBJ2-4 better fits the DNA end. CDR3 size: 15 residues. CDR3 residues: CASSPRFAGENIQYF. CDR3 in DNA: TGTGCCAGCAGCCCCCGGTTTGCAGGAGAAAACATTCAGTACTTC.

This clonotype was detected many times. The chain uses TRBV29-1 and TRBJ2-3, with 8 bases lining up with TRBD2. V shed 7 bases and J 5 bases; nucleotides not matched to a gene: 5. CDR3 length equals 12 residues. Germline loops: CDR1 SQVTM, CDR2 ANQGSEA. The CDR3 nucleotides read TGCAGCGGAAGCGGGGGTGAAGATACGCAGTATTTT. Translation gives CSGSGGEDTQYF.

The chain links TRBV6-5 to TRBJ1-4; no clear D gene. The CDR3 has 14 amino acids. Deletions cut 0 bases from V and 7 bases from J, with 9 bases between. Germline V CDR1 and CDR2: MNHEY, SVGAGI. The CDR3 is CASSYSEKLEKLFF. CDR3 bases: TGTGCCAGCAGTTACTCAGAAAAGCTTGAAAAACTGTTTTTT.

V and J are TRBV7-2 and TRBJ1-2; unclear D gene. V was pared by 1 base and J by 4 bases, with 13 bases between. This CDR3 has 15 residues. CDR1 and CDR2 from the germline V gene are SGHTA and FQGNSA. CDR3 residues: CASSLDRGEAYGYTF. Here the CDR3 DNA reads TGTGCCAGCAGCTTAGATCGAGGCGAGGCCTATGGCTACACCTTC.

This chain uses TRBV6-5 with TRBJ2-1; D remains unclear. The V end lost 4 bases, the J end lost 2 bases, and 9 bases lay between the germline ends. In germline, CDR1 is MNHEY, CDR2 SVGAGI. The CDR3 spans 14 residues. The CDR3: CASSFGRPYNEQFF. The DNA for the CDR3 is TGTGCCAGCAGTTTCGGCAGGCCCTACAATGAGCAGTTCTTC.

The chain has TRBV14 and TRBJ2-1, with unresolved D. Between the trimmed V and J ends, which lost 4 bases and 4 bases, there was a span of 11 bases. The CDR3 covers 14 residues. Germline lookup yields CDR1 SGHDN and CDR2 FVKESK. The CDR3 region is CASSPTHIYNEQFF. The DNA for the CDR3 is TGTGCCAGCAGCCCTACTCACATTTACAATGAGCAGTTCTTC.

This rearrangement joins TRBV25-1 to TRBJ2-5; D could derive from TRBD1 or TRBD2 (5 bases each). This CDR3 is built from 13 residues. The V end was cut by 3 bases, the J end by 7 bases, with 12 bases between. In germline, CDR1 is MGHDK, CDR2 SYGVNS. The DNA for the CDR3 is TGTGCCAGCAGTGAGGGGCAGCGGTGGACCCAGTACTTC. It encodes CASSEGQRWTQYF.

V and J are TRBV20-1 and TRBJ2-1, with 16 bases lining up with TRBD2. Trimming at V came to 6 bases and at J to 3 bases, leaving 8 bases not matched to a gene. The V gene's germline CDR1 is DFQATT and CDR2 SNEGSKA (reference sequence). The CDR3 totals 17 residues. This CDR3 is CSAGGTSGRADYNEQFF. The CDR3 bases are TGCAGTGCGGGCGGGACTAGCGGGAGGGCCGACTACAATGAGCAGTTCTTC.

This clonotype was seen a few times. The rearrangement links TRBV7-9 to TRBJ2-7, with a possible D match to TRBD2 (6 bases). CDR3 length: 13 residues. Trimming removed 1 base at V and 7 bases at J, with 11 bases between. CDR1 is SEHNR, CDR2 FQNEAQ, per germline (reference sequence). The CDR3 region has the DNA TGTGCCAGCAGCTTAGGGGGTGCGGGAGAGCAGTACTTC. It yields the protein CASSLGGAGEQYF.

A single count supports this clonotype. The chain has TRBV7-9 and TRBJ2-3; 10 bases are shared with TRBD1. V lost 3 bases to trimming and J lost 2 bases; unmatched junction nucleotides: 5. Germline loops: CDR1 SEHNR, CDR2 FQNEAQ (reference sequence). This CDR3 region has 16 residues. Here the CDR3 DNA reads TGTGCCAGCAGCTTCCGACAGGGGGCCATCACAGATACGCAGTATTTT. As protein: CASSFRQGAITDTQYF.

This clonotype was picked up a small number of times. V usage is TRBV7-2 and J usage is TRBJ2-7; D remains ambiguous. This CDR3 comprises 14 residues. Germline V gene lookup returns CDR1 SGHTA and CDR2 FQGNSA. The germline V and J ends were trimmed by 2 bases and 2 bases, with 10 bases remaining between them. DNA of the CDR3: TGTGCCAGCAGCTTATTGTTGGAGACCTACGAGCAGTACTTC. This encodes CASSLLLETYEQYF.

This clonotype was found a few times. CDR3 residues: CASSIGLAGVGEQYF. CDR3 DNA: TGTGCCAGCAGCATCGGACTAGCGGGAGTAGGCGAGCAGTACTTC. The chain recombines TRBV12-3 or TRBV12-4 with TRBJ2-5, with 13 bases matching TRBD2. Gene TRBJ2-7 matches the end of the DNA better, so the J call may be wrong. The CDR3 covers 15 residues.

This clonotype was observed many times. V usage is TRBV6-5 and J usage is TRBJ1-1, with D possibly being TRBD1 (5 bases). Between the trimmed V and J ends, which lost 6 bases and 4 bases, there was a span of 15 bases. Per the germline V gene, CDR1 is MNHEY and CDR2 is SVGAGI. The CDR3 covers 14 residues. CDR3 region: CASRPGTGSTEAFF. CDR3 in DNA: TGTGCCAGCAGACCAGGGACCGGGAGCACTGAAGCTTTCTTT.

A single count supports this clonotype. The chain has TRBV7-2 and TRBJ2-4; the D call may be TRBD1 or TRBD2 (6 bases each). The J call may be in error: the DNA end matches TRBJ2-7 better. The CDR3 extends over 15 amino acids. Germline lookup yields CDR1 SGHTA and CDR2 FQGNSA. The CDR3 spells CASSPRGGFSYEQYF. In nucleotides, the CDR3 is TGTGCCAGCAGCCCCAGGGGAGGATTCTCTTACGAGCAGTACTTC.

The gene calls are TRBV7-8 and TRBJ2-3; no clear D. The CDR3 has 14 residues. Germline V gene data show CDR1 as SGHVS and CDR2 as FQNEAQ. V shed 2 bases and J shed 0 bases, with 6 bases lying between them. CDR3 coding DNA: TGTGCCAGCAGCTTACAGCGAAGCACAGATACGCAGTATTTT. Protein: CASSLQRSTDTQYF.

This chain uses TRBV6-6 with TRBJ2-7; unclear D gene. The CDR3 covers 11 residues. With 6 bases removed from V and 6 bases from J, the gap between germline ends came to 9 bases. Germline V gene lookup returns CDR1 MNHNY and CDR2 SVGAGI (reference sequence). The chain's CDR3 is CASSHRSEQYF. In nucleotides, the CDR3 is TGTGCCAGCAGCCACCGATCCGAGCAGTACTTC.

This CDR3 is CASSVAGGLHEQFF. The CDR3 DNA follows: TGTGCCAGCAGCGTAGCGGGGGGGCTTCATGAGCAGTTCTTC. The J gene is TRBJ2-1, the V gene TRBV9, with 8 bases matching TRBD2. Germline V gene sequence: CDR1 SGDLS, CDR2 YYNGEE. After removal of 0 bases from V and 8 bases from J, the junction contained 4 bases not matched to a gene. This CDR3 comprises 14 residues.

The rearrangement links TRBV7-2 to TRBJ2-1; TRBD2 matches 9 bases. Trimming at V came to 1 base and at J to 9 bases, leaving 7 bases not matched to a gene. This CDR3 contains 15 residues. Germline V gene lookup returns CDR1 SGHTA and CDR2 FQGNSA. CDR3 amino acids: CASSLGGTSLGEQFF. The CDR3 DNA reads TGTGCCAGCAGCTTAGGCGGGACTAGCTTGGGTGAGCAGTTCTTC.

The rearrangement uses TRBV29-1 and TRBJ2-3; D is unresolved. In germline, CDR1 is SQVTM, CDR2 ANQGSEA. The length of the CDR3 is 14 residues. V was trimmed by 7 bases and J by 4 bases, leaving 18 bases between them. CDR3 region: CSAQGRSAADTQYF. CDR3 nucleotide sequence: TGCAGCGCCCAAGGCAGGAGTGCCGCAGATACGCAGTATTTT.

The CDR3 is CASSQLYEQFF. The DNA of the CDR3 is TGTGCCAGCAGCCAACTGTATGAGCAGTTCTTC. The chain combines TRBV14 with TRBJ2-1; D is undetermined. This CDR3 region has 11 residues. The germline V gene encodes CDR1 SGHDN and CDR2 FVKESK. Trimming pared 2 bases from V and 8 bases from J, leaving 4 bases between.

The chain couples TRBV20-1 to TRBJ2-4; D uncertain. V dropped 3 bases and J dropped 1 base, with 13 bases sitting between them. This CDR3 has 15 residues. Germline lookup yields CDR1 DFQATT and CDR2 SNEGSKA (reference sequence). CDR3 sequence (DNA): TGCAGTGCTAGGTGGCACGAGCTGGCCAAAAACATTCAGTACTTC. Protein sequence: CSARWHELAKNIQYF.

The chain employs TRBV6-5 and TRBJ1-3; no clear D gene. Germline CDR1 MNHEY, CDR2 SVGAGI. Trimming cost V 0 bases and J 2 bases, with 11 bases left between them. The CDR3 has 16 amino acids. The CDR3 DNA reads TGTGCCAGCAGTTACTCGATGCGCAGAGCTGGAAACACCATATATTTT. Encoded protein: CASSYSMRRAGNTIYF.

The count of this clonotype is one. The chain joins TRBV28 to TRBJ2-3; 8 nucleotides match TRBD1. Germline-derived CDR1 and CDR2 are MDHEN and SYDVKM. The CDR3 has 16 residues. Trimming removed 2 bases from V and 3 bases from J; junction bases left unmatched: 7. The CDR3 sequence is CASSLPPGQVTDTQYF. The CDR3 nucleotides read TGTGCCAGCAGTTTACCCCCGGGACAGGTGACAGATACGCAGTATTTT.

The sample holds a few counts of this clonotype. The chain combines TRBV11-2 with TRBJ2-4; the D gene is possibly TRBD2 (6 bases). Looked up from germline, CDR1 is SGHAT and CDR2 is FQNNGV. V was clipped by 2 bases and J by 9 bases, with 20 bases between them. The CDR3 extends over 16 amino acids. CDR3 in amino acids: CASSLSPGRGVAIQYF. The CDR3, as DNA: TGTGCCAGCAGCTTATCCCCTGGGCGGGGTGTGGCCATTCAGTACTTC.